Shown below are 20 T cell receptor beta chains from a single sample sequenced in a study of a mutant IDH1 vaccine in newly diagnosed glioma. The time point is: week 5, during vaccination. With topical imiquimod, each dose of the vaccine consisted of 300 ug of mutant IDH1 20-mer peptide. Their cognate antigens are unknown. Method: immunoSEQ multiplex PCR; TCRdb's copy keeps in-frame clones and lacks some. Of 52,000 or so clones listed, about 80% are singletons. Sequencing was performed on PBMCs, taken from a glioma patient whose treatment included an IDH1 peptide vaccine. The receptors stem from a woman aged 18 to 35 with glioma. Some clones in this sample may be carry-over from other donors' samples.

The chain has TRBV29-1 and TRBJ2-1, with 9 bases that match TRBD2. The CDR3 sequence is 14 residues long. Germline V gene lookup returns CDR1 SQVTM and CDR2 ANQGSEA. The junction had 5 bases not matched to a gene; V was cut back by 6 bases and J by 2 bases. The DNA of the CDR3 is TGCAGCGTGGGGGGGACTAGCCCCTACAATGAGCAGTTCTTC. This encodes CSVGGTSPYNEQFF.

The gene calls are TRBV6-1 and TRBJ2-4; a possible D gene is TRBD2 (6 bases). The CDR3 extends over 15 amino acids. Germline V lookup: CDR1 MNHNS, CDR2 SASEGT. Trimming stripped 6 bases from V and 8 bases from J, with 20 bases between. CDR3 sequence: CASSPNFGTLDIQYF. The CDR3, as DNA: TGTGCCAGCAGCCCAAATTTCGGGACTCTTGACATTCAGTACTTC.

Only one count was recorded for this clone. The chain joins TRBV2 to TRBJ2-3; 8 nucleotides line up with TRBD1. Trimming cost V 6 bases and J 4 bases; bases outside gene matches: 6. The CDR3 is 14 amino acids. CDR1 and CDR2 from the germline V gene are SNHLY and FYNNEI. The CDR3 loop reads CASSGGQDADTQYF. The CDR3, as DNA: TGTGCCAGCAGCGGGGGACAGGACGCAGATACGCAGTATTTT.

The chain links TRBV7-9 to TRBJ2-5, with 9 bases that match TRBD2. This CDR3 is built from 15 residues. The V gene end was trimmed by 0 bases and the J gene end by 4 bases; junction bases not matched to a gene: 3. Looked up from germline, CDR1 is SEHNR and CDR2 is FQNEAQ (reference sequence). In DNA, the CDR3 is TGTGCCAGCAGCTTAGCTAGCGGGAGAGGAGAGACCCAGTACTTC. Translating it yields CASSLASGRGETQYF.

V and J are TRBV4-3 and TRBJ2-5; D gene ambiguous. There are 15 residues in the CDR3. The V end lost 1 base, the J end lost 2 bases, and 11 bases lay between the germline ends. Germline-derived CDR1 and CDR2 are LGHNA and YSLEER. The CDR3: CASSQGPSPQETQYF. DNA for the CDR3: TGCGCCAGCAGCCAAGGGCCGAGCCCGCAAGAGACCCAGTACTTC.

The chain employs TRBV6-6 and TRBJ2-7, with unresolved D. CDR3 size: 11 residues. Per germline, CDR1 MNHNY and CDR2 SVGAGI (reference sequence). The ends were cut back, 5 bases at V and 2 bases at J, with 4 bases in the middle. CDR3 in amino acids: CASSAPYEQYF. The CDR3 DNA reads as TGTGCCAGCAGTGCGCCCTACGAGCAGTACTTC.

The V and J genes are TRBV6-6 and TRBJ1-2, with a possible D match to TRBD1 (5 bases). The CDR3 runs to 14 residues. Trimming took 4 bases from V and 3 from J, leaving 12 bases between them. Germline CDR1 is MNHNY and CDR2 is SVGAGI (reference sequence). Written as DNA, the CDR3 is TGTGCCAGCAGTTCTGAGGGACCCCACTATGGCTACACCTTC. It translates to CASSSEGPHYGYTF.

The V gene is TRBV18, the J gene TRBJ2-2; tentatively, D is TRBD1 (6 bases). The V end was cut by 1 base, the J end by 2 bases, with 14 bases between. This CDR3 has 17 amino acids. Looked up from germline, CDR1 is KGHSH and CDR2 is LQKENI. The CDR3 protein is CASSPRTGPPNTGELFF. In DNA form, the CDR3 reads TGTGCCAGCTCACCACGTACAGGGCCCCCTAACACCGGGGAGCTGTTTTTT.

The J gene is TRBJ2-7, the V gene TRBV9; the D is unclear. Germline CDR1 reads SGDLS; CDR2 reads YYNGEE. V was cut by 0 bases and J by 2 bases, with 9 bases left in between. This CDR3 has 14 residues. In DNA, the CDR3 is TGTGCCAGCAGCGTAGCCGACGGCACCTACGAGCAGTACTTC. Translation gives CASSVADGTYEQYF.

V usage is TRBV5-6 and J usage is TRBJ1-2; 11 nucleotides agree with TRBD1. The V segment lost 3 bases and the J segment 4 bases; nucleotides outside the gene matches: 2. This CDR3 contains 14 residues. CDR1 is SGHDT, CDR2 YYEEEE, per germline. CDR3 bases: TGTGCCAGCAGCTCGGACAGGGGGCTCTATGGCTACACCTTC. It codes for CASSSDRGLYGYTF. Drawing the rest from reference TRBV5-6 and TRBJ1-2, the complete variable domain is DAGVTQSPTHLIKTRGQQVTLRCSPKSGHDTVSWYQQALGQGPQFIFQYYEEEERQRGNFPDRFSGHQFPNYSSELNVNALLLGDSALYLCASSSDRGLYGYTFGSGTRLTVV.

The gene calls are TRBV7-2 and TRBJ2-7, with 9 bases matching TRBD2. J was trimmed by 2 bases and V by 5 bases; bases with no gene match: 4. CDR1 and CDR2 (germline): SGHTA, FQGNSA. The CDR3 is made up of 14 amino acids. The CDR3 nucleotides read TGTGCCAGCAGCCTGACTAGCGGCCCCTACGAGCAGTACTTC. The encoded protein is CASSLTSGPYEQYF.

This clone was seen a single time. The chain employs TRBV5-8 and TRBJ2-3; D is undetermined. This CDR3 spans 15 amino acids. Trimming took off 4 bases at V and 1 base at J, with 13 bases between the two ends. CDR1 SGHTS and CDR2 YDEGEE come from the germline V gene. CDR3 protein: CASSRLTPGTDTQYF. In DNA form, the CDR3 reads TGTGCCAGCAGCCGGCTCACACCTGGCACAGATACGCAGTATTTT.

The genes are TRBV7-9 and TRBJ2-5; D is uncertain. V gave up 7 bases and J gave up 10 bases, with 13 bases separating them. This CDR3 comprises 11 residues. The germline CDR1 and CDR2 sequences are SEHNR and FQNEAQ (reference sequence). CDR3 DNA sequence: TGTGCCAGCACTAGTGGGTCTGGCCAGTACTTC. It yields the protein CASTSGSGQYF. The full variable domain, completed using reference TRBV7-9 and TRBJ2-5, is DTGVSQNPRHKITKRGQNVTFRCDPISEHNRLYWYRQTLGQGPEFLTYFQNEAQLEKSRLLSDRFSAERPKGSFSTLEIQRTEQGDSAMYLCASTSGSGQYFGPGTRLLVL.

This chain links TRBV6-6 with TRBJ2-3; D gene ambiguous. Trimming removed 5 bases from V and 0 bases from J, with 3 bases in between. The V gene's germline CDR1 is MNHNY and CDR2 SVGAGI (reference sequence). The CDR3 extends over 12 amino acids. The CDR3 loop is CASSDSTDTQYF. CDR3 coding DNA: TGTGCCAGCAGTGATAGCACAGATACGCAGTATTTT.

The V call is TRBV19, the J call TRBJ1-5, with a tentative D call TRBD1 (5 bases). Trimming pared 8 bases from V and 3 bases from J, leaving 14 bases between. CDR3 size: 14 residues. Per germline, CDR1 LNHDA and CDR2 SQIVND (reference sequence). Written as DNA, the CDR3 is TGTGCCAGTGATTCCGCAGGGCCCAATCAGCCCCAGCATTTT. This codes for CASDSAGPNQPQHF.

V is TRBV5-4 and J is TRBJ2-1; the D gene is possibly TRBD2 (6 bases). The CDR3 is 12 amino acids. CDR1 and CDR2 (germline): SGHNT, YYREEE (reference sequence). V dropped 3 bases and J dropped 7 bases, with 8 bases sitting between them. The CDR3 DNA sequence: TGTGCCAGCAGCTCTGGGGGGAATGAGCAGTTCTTC. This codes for CASSSGGNEQFF.

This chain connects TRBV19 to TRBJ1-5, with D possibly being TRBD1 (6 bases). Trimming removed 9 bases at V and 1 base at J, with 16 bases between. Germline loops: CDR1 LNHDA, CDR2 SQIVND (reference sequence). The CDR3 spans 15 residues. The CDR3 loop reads CASSHEGESNQPQHF. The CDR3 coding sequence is TGTGCCAGCTCCCATGAGGGGGAAAGCAATCAGCCCCAGCATTTT.

CDR3 region: CASSQATSTGEQYF. The CDR3 DNA reads TGCGCCAGCAGCCAAGCTACTAGCACGGGCGAGCAGTACTTC. The chain recombines TRBV4-3 with TRBJ2-7; D may be TRBD2 (6 bases). Germline CDR1 reads LGHNA; CDR2 reads YSLEER. Trimming cost V 1 base and J 6 bases, with 13 bases left between them. The CDR3 covers 14 residues.

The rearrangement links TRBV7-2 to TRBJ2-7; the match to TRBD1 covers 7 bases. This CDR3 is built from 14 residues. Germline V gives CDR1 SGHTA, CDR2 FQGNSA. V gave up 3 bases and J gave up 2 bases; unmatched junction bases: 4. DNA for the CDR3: TGTGCCAGCAGCTTCGCAGGGGGTCCCTACGAGCAGTACTTC. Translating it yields CASSFAGGPYEQYF.

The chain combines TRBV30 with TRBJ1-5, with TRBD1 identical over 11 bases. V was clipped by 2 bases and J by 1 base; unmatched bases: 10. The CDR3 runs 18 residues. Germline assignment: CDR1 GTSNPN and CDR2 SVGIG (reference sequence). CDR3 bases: TGTGCCTGGAGTCTCGGACAGGGGGCTTCCACAAGCAATCAGCCCCAGCATTTT. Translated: CAWSLGQGASTSNQPQHF.